Presented here are 21 T cell receptor beta chains from one specimen sequenced in a study of OX40 agonist ivuxolimab in advanced cancers. The receptor library was made with the immunoSEQ multiplex PCR assay. The table was pulled from immuneACCESS by TCRdb, which kept in-frame rearrangements only. Such tables lose some clones; where checked, under half of the loss comes from unresolved V genes, and the rest has no known cause. The sample table records tens of thousands of clones; around 80% of these occur just once. The ten top clones hold under 2% of the sample. The specimen comprised CD4+ or CD8+ T cells sorted from blood, sampled in a trial of the OX40 agonist ivuxolimab. The source is an adult with an advanced solid tumor such as melanoma, head and neck, liver or kidney cancer.

The chain has TRBV5-4 and TRBJ2-3; D unresolved. CDR3 size: 12 residues. V was clipped by 1 base and J by 2 bases, with 2 bases between them. Germline loops: CDR1 SGHNT, CDR2 YYREEE (reference sequence). In nucleotides, the CDR3 is TGTGCCAGCAGCTTGCTCACAGATACGCAGTATTTT. Its protein is CASSLLTDTQYF.

The chain uses TRBV5-1 and TRBJ2-5, with a tentative D call TRBD2 (6 bases). CDR3 size: 13 residues. Between the trimmed V and J ends, which lost 7 bases and 5 bases, there was a span of 15 bases. From germline, CDR1 is SGHRS and CDR2 YFSETQ. This chain's CDR3 is CASRMTSLETQYF. For the CDR3, the DNA is TGCGCCAGCCGGATGACTAGTCTTGAGACCCAGTACTTC. The full variable domain, rest sourced from reference TRBV5-1 and TRBJ2-5, is KAGVTQTPRYLIKTRGQQVTLSCSPISGHRSVSWYQQTPGQGLQFLFEYFSETQRNKGNFPGRFSGRQFSNSRSEMNVSTLELGDSALYLCASRMTSLETQYFGPGTRLLVL.

The chain is built from TRBV2 and TRBJ1-5, with 10 nucleotides matching TRBD1. The CDR3 is made up of 14 amino acids. Germline CDR1 and CDR2: SNHLY and FYNNEI. The J segment lost 4 bases and the V segment lost 6 bases, leaving 3 bases of the junction unmatched. CDR3 sequence: CASRPGQGNQPQHF. The CDR3 DNA follows: TGTGCCAGCAGACCGGGACAGGGGAATCAGCCCCAGCATTTT.

The chain has TRBV30 and TRBJ1-3; D call uncertain. Germline values: CDR1 GTSNPN, CDR2 SVGIG (reference sequence). Trimming took off 3 bases at V and 2 bases at J, with 5 bases between the two ends. This CDR3 comprises 12 residues. CDR3 residues: CAWSRPGNTIYF. The CDR3 DNA is TGTGCCTGGAGCAGGCCTGGAAACACCATATATTTT.

The chain couples TRBV27 to TRBJ2-7, with D perhaps TRBD2 (7 bases). Germline V gene lookup returns CDR1 MNHEY and CDR2 SMNVEV (reference sequence). Trimming stripped 9 bases from V and 13 bases from J, with 22 bases between. This CDR3 has 12 residues. The CDR3 loop reads CASRGEFGRGYF. The CDR3 nucleotides read TGTGCCAGTCGGGGGGAATTTGGCAGGGGTTACTTC.

The chain is built from TRBV5-1 and TRBJ1-6; D gene unclear. Trimming removed 2 bases at V and 0 bases at J, with 3 bases between. Germline assignment: CDR1 SGHRS and CDR2 YFSETQ. This CDR3 region has 14 residues. In DNA form, the CDR3 reads TGCGCCAGCAGCTTAGGCTCCTATAATTCACCCCTCCACTTT. Protein: CASSLGSYNSPLHF.

The chain has TRBV5-1 and TRBJ2-3; perhaps TRBD1 as D (6 bases). Trimming left V 0 bases short and J 3 bases short, with 14 bases between. The CDR3 extends over 16 amino acids. The germline gives CDR1 SGHRS, CDR2 YFSETQ. The CDR3 coding sequence is TGCGCCAGCAGCTTGGGAGGTGGGGGCGCGACAGATACGCAGTATTTT. Protein: CASSLGGGGATDTQYF.

V gene TRBV27 combines with J gene TRBJ2-7; 7 bases align to TRBD2. CDR3 length equals 14 residues. Looked up from germline, CDR1 is MNHEY and CDR2 is SMNVEV (reference sequence). Losses at the gene ends were 5 bases for V and 2 bases for J; bases not matched to a gene: 6. The CDR3 region is CASSTRGETYEQYF. The CDR3 region has the DNA TGTGCCAGCAGTACTCGGGGGGAAACCTACGAGCAGTACTTC.

V gene TRBV18 combines with J gene TRBJ2-1; 7 bases are a match to TRBD2. Germline CDR1 and CDR2: KGHSH and LQKENI. CDR3 length: 13 amino acids. Trimming at V came to 5 bases and at J to 7 bases, leaving 5 bases not matched to a gene. CDR3 sequence (DNA): TGTGCCAGCTCAACGGGACTAACGAATGAGCAGTTCTTC. It is translated as CASSTGLTNEQFF.

V gene TRBV2 combines with J gene TRBJ1-1, with TRBD1 as a possible D gene (6 bases). The CDR3 is 13 residues long. Trimming took off 0 bases at V and 11 bases at J, with 13 bases between the two ends. Germline CDR1 and CDR2: SNHLY and FYNNEI. CDR3 residues: CASSEAKQGFAFF. CDR3 DNA: TGTGCCAGCAGTGAAGCGAAACAGGGTTTCGCTTTCTTT.

The CDR3 DNA follows: TGTGCCAGCAGCCGGGGACAAAGCTCCTACAATGAGCAGTTCTTC. Encoded protein: CASSRGQSSYNEQFF. This chain connects TRBV7-9 to TRBJ2-1, with TRBD1 as a possible D gene (6 bases). CDR3 length: 15 amino acids. Trimming shortened V by 5 bases and J by 0 bases, and 11 bases separated the two germline ends. Germline V lookup: CDR1 SEHNR, CDR2 FQNEAQ (reference sequence).

This clone appeared a few times. Here the CDR3 reads CASSLAPGQGARKDNQPQHF. CDR3 nucleotide sequence: TGCGCCAGCAGCCTAGCGCCGGGACAGGGGGCAAGAAAGGACAATCAGCCCCAGCATTTT. The chain joins TRBV4-1 to TRBJ1-5; TRBD1 matches 12 bases. In germline, CDR1 is MGHRA, CDR2 YSYEKL. V shed 4 bases and J 3 bases; nucleotides not matched to a gene: 16. This CDR3 is 20 amino acids long.

The chain uses TRBV4-1 and TRBJ1-1, with D possibly being TRBD1 (5 bases). This CDR3 region has 15 residues. V lost 0 bases and J lost 10, with 18 bases in between. Germline CDR1 reads MGHRA; CDR2 reads YSYEKL. CDR3 in amino acids: CASSQDHGGSWAAFF. Written as DNA, the CDR3 is TGCGCCAGCAGCCAAGATCATGGGGGAAGTTGGGCAGCTTTCTTT.

The chain employs TRBV5-5 and TRBJ1-2; D is ambiguous. The CDR3 totals 12 residues. V lost 1 base and J 4 bases, leaving 5 bases between the germline ends. CDR1 is SGHKS, CDR2 YYEKEE, per germline (reference sequence). The CDR3 region has the DNA TGTGCCAGCAGCTTGAACAGCTATGGCTACACCTTC. It translates to CASSLNSYGYTF.

This clone turned up a few times. The genes are TRBV2 and TRBJ2-1, with 8 positions matching TRBD2. V lost 6 bases and J lost 1; bases outside the gene matches: 5. Germline V gene data show CDR1 as SNHLY and CDR2 as FYNNEI. The CDR3 is 15 residues long. CDR3 nucleotides: TGTGCCAGCAGCGGCGGGAGGTCGTCCTACAATGAGCAGTTCTTC. This codes for CASSGGRSSYNEQFF.

The chain combines TRBV15 with TRBJ2-7, with D tentatively TRBD1 (5 bases). Germline CDR1 and CDR2: LNHNV and YYDKDF (reference sequence). The CDR3 totals 13 residues. The ends were cut back, 0 bases at V and 4 bases at J, with 7 bases in the middle. CDR3 amino acids: CATSRDRGYEQYF. For the CDR3, the DNA is TGTGCCACCAGCAGAGATAGGGGATACGAGCAGTACTTC.

The chain's CDR3 is CASSFLGPPPEAFF. CDR3 DNA: TGTGCCAGCAGTTTTCTGGGGCCACCTCCTGAAGCTTTCTTT. V and J are TRBV27 and TRBJ1-1; D may be TRBD1 (5 bases). The length of the CDR3 is 14 residues. Trimming removed 3 bases from V and 6 bases from J, with 14 bases in between. The germline V gene has CDR1 MNHEY and CDR2 SMNVEV (reference sequence).

CDR3 in DNA: TGTGCCAGCATGACTAGCGGGAACTACAATGAGCAGTTCTTC. Residues: CASMTSGNYNEQFF. The rearrangement joins TRBV19 to TRBJ2-1, with 11 positions matching TRBD2. CDR1 LNHDA and CDR2 SQIVND come from the germline V gene (reference sequence). The CDR3 is 14 residues long. The V segment lost 9 bases and the J segment 3 bases; nucleotides outside the gene matches: 4.

The chain joins TRBV4-3 to TRBJ2-3; D is unclear. The V end lost 0 bases, the J end lost 5 bases, and 9 bases lay between the germline ends. Germline V lookup: CDR1 LGHNA, CDR2 YSLEER. This CDR3 contains 14 residues. The CDR3 is CASSQEVPGDTQYF. The CDR3 DNA is TGCGCCAGCAGCCAAGAGGTCCCCGGAGATACGCAGTATTTT.

V is TRBV4-3 and J is TRBJ2-7, with a tentative D call TRBD1 (5 bases). The V gene lost 2 bases and the J gene lost 3 bases, with 20 bases spanning the gap. The germline gives CDR1 LGHNA, CDR2 YSLEER. The CDR3 consists of 17 residues. The CDR3 nucleotides are TGCGCCAGCAGCCAATCTACAGACAGCCAATACCTCTACGAGCAGTACTTC. This codes for CASSQSTDSQYLYEQYF.

This chain uses TRBV11-3 with TRBJ2-1, with TRBD2 matching 11 bases. The J segment lost 1 base and the V segment lost 4 bases, leaving 3 bases of the junction unmatched. Germline V gene lookup returns CDR1 SGHNT and CDR2 YENEEA. The CDR3 loop spans 16 amino acids. DNA of the CDR3: TGTGCCAGCAGCTCCCGACTAGCGGGGTCCTACAATGAGCAGTTCTTC. This gives the protein CASSSRLAGSYNEQFF.